This TCR beta chain was sequenced in a study of shared clonotypes between healthy human individuals. Per the germline V gene, CDR1 is KGHSH and CDR2 is LQKENI. Between the trimmed V and J ends, which lost 0 bases and 0 bases, there was a span of 8 bases. CDR3 length: 16 residues. This clone was recorded many times. Each subset's genomic DNA was shared equally among a number of immunoSEQ plates. Researchers sequenced unsorted PBMC DNA using ten immunoSEQ deep assay plates. Methods used by the authors: For the immunoSEQ data, sequences were junction-only without quality scores, so filtering differed. TCRdb keeps only in-frame clones here, not all; method: immunoSEQ multiplex PCR. V, J and clone size are taken as reported in that table, and D and trimming were inferred from the DNA itself. The sample records about half a million clones, about 85% being singletons.

The clonotype originates from a woman between 40 and 55 years old in good health. Some clones in this sample may be carry-over from other donors' samples. Sequenced input: PBMCs. The chain links TRBV18 to TRBJ1-4; D perhaps matches TRBD1 (5 bases). CDR3 region: CASSPPVGATNEKLFF. The CDR3 DNA is TGTGCCAGCTCACCACCGGTGGGGGCAACTAATGAAAAACTGTTTTTT. Looking up the rest from reference TRBV18 and TRBJ1-4 gives the full variable domain: NAGVMQNPRHLVRRRGQEARLRCSPMKGHSHVYWYRQLPEEGLKFMVYLQKENIIDESGMPKERFSAEFPKEGPSILRIQQVVRGDSAAYFCASSPPVGATNEKLFFGSGTQLSVL.